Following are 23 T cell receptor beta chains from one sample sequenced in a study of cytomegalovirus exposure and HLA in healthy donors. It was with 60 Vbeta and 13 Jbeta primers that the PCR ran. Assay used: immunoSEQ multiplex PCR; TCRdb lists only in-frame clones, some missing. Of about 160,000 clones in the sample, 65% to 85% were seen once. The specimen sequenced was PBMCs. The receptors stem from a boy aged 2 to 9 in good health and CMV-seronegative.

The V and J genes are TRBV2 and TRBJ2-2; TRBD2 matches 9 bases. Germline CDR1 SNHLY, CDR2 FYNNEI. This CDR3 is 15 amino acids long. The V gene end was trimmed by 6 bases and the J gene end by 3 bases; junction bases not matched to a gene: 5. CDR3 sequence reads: CASSHSGRDTGELFF. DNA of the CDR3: TGTGCCAGCAGCCATAGCGGGAGAGACACCGGGGAGCTGTTTTTT.

CDR3 loop: CASSPGQGSYGYTF. The CDR3 DNA sequence: TGTGCCAGCAGCCCGGGACAGGGGAGCTATGGCTACACCTTC. The chain uses TRBV11-2 and TRBJ1-2, with 10 bases aligning to TRBD1. The CDR3 is made up of 14 amino acids. J lost 4 bases, V lost 5 bases, and 4 bases had no gene match. Looked up from germline, CDR1 is SGHAT and CDR2 is FQNNGV.

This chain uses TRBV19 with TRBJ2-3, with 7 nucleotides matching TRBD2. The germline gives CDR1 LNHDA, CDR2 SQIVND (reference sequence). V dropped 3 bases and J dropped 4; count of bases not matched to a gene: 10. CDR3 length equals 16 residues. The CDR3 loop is CASSIANRDYADTQYF. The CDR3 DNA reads TGTGCCAGTAGTATCGCCAACCGGGACTACGCAGATACGCAGTATTTT.

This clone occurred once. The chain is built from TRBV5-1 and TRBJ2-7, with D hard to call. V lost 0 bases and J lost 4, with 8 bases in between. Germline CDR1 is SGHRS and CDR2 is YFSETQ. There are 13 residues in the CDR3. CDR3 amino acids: CASSLARLYEQYV. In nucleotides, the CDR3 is TGCGCCAGCAGCTTGGCCAGACTTTACGAGCAGTACGTC.

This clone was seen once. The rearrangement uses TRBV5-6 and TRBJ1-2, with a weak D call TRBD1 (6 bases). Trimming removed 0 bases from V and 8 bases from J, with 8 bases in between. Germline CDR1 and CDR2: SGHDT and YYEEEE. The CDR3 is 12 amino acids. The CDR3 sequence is CASSLGQGGYTF. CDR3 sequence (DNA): TGTGCCAGCAGCTTGGGGCAGGGGGGCTACACCTTC.

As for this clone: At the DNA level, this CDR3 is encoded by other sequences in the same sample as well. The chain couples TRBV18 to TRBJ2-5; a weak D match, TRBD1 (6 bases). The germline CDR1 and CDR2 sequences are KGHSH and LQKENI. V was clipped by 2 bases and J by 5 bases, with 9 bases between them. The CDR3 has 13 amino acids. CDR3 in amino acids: CASSPTRGETQYF. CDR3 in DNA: TGTGCCAGCTCACCAACGAGGGGGGAGACCCAGTACTTC.

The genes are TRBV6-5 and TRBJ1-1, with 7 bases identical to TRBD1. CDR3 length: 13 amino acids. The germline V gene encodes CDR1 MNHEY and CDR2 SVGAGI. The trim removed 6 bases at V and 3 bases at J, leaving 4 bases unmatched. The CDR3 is CASSSDRYTEAFF. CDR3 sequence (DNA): TGTGCCAGCAGCTCGGACAGGTACACTGAAGCTTTCTTT.

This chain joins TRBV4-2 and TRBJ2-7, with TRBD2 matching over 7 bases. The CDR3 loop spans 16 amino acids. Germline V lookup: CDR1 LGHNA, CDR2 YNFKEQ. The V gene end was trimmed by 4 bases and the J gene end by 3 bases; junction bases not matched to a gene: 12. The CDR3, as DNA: TGTGCCAGCAGCCCTGCCGGTTGGGGGGGGGACTACGAGCAGTACTTC. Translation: CASSPAGWGGDYEQYF.

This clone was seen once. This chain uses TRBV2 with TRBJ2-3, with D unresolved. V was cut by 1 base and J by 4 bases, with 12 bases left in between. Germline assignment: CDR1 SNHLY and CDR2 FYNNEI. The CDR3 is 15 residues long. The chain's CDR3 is CASSEDGPNADTQYF. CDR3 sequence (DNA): TGTGCCAGCAGTGAAGATGGGCCCAACGCAGATACGCAGTATTTT.

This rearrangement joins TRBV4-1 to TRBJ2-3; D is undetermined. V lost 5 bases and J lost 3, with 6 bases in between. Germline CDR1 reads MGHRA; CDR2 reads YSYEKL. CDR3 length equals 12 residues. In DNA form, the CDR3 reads TGCGCCAGCAGCAGCAGGACAGATACGCAGTATTTT. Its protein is CASSSRTDTQYF.

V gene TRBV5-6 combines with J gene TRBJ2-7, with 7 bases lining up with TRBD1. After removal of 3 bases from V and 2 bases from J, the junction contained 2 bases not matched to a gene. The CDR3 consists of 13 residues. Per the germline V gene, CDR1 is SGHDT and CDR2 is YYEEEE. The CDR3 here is CASSSTGPYEQYF. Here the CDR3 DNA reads TGTGCCAGCAGCTCGACAGGGCCCTACGAGCAGTACTTC.

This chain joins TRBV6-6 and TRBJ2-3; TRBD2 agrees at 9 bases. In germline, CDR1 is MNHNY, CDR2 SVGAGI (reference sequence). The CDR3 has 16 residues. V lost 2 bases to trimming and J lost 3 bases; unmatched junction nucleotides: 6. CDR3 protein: CASSYGLAGLTDTQYF. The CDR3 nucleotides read TGTGCCAGCAGTTACGGCCTAGCGGGGCTGACAGATACGCAGTATTTT.

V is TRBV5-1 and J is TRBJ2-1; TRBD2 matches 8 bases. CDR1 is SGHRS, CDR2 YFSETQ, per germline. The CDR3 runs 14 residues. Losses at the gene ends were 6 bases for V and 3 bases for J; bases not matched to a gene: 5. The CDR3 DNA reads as TGCGCCAGCAAAGAGACTAGCGACTACAATGAGCAGTTCTTC. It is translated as CASKETSDYNEQFF.

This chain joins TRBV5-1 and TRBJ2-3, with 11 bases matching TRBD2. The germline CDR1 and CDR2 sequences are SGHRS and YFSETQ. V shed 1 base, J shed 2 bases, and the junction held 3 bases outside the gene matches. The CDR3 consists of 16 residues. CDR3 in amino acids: CASSLTSGSTTDTQYF. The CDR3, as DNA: TGCGCCAGCAGCTTGACTAGCGGGAGTACCACAGATACGCAGTATTTT.

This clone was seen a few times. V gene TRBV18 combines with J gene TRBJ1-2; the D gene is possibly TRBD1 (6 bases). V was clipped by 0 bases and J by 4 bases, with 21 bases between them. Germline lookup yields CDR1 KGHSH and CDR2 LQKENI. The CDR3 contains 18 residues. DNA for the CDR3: TGTGCCAGCTCACCACCGATGTCACAGGGTGGCGTGTCCTATGGCTACACCTTC. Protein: CASSPPMSQGGVSYGYTF. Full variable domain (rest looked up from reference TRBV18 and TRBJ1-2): NAGVMQNPRHLVRRRGQEARLRCSPMKGHSHVYWYRQLPEEGLKFMVYLQKENIIDESGMPKERFSAEFPKEGPSILRIQQVVRGDSAAYFCASSPPMSQGGVSYGYTFGSGTRLTVV.

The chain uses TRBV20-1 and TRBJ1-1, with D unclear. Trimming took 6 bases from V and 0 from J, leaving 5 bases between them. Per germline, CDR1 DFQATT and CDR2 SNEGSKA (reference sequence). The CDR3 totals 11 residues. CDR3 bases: TGCAGTGCACATCTGAACACTGAAGCTTTCTTT. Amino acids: CSAHLNTEAFF.

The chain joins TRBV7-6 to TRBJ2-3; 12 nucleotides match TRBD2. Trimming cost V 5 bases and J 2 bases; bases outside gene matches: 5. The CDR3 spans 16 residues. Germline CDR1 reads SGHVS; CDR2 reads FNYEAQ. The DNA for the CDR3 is TGTGCCAGCAGCGCCACTAGCGGGGGGTTCACAGATACGCAGTATTTT. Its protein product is CASSATSGGFTDTQYF.

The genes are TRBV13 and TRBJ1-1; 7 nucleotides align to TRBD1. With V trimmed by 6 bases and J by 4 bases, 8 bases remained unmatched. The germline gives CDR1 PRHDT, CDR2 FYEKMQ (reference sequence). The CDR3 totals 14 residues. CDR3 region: CASRTGTDFTEAFF. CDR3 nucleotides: TGTGCCAGCAGGACCGGGACAGATTTCACTGAAGCTTTCTTT.

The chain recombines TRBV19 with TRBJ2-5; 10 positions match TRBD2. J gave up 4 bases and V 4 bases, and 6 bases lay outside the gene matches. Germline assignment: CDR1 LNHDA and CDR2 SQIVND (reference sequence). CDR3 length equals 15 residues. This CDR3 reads CASSTSGGARETQYF. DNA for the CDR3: TGTGCCAGTAGTACCAGCGGGGGGGCCCGAGAGACCCAGTACTTC.

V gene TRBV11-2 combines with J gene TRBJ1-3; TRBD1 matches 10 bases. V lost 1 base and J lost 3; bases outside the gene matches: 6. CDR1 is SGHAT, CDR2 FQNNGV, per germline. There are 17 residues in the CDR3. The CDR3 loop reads CASSLAGQGVRGNTIYF. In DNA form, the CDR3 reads TGTGCCAGCAGCTTAGCCGGACAGGGGGTTCGTGGAAACACCATATATTTT.

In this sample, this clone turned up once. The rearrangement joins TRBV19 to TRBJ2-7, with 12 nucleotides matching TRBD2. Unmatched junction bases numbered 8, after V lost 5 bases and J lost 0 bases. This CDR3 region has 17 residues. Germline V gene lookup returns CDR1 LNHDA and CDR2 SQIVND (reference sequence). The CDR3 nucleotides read TGTGCCAGTAGTCTACGGACTAGCGGGGCAACCTCCTACGAGCAGTACTTC. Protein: CASSLRTSGATSYEQYF.

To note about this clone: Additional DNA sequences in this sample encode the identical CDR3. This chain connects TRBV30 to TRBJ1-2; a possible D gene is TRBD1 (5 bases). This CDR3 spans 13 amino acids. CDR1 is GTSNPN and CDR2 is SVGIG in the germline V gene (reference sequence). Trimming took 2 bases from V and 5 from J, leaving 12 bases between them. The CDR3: CAWSRQGGYGYTF. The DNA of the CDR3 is TGTGCCTGGAGTCGGCAGGGAGGATATGGCTACACCTTC.

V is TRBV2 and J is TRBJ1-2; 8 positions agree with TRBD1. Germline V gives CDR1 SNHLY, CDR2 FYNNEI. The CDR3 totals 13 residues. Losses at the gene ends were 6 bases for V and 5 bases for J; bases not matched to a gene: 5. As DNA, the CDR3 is TGTGCCAGCAGAGGACAGGGAGCGTATGGCTACACCTTC. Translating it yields CASRGQGAYGYTF.